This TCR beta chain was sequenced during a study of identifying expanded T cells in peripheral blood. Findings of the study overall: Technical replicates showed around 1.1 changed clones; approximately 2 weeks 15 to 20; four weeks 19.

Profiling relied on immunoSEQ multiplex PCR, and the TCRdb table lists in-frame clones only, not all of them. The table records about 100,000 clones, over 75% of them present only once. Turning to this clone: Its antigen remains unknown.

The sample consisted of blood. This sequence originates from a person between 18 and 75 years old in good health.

The CDR3: CASSGRGTGSYEQYF. The DNA of the CDR3 is TGTGCCAGCAGCGGGAGGGGGACAGGCTCCTACGAGCAGTACTTC. This sequence joins TRBV6-1 and TRBJ2-7; D may match TRBD1 or TRBD2 (8 bases each). Germline V gene lookup returns CDR1 MNHNS and CDR2 SASEGT. V lost 6 bases and J 0 bases, leaving 15 bases between the germline ends. The CDR3 extends over 15 amino acids.